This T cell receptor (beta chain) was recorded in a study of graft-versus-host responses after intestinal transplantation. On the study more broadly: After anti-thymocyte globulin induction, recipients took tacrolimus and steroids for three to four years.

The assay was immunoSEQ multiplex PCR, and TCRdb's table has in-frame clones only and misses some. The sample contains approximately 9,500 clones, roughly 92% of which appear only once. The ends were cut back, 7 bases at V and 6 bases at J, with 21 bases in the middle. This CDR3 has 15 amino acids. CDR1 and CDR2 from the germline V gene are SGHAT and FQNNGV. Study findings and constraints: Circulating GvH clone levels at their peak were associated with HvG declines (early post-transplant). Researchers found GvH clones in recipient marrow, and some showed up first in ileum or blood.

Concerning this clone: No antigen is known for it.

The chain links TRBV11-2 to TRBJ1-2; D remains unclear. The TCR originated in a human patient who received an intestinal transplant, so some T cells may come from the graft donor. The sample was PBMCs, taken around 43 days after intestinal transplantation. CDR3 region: CASTRTTGSENGYTF. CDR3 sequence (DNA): TGTGCCAGCACCCGAACTACCGGGTCCGAAAATGGCTACACCTTC.